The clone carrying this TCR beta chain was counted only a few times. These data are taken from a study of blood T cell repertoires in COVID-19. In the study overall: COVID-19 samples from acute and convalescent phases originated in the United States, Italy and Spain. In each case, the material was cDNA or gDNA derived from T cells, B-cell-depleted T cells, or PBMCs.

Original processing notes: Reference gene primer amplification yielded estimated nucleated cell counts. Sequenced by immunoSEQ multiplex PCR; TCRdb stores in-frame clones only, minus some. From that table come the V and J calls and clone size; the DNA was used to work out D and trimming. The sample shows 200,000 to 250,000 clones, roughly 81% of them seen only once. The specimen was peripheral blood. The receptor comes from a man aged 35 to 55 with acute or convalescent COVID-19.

CDR3 residues: CASSSQGAYGYTF. The CDR3 DNA reads as TGTGCCAGCAGTTCACAGGGCGCCTATGGCTACACCTTC. V usage is TRBV12-3 or TRBV12-4 and J usage is TRBJ1-2; D is perhaps TRBD1 (6 bases). The V end was cut by 4 bases, the J end by 4 bases, with 10 bases between. CDR3 size: 13 residues.